Described below is a single T cell receptor beta chain sequence and its context. The identical CDR3 is also encoded by other nucleotide sequences in the sample. Cells designated naive CD8 were CD45RO-negative and were positively selected for CCR7, with terminally differentiated effector memory CD45RA+ cells excluded. Repertoires were generated with immunoSEQ multiplex PCR, while TCRdb's copy carries only in-frame clones and drops some. This sample yields roughly 2.1 million clones, of which about 93% are seen a single time; over 1.5% belongs to the top ten. These data are taken from a study of shared clonotypes between healthy human individuals. The receptor's source is a man aged 18 to 29 in good health. Some clones in this sample may be carry-over from other donors' samples. The sample was naive CD8+ T cells from PBMCs.

CDR3 in amino acids: CASSLGQNYEQYF. The DNA of the CDR3 is TGTGCCAGCAGTTTAGGCCAGAACTACGAGCAGTACTTC. J is TRBJ2-7 and V is TRBV27; unclear D gene. Trimming left V 2 bases short and J 3 bases short, with 8 bases between. This CDR3 is 13 amino acids long. CDR1 is MNHEY and CDR2 is SMNVEV in the germline V gene (reference sequence).